This T cell receptor (beta chain) was captured by sequencing in a study of blood T cell repertoires in COVID-19. Background on the study: The origin of the acute and convalescent COVID-19 samples was the United States, Italy and Spain. Sources were T cells, B-cell-depleted T cells, or PBMCs; the material itself was cDNA or gDNA.

Per the original data handling: How many nucleated cells were present was estimated from reference gene primer amplification. Only in-frame clones appear in the TCRdb table, and some are missing; sequencing was by immunoSEQ multiplex PCR. From that table come the V and J calls and clone size; the DNA was used to work out D and trimming. The table has more than 250,000 clones, about 83% seen once. Germline values: CDR1 SNHLY, CDR2 FYNNEI. V was pared by 3 bases and J by 2 bases, with 3 bases of the junction left unmatched. The CDR3 loop spans 14 amino acids. The genes are TRBV2 and TRBJ1-2, with 7 bases lining up with TRBD1. This sequence was found in a woman between 50 and 59 years old with acute or convalescent COVID-19. What was sequenced was peripheral blood. The CDR3 is CASSEGQLNYGYTF. DNA for the CDR3: TGTGCCAGCAGTGAGGGACAGCTCAACTATGGCTACACCTTC. Variable domain in full (rest from reference TRBV2 and TRBJ1-2): EPEVTQTPSHQVTQMGQEVILRCVPISNHLYFYWYRQILGQKVEFLVSFYNNEISEKSEIFDDQFSVERPDGSNFTLKIRSTKLEDSAMYFCASSEGQLNYGYTFGSGTRLTVV.